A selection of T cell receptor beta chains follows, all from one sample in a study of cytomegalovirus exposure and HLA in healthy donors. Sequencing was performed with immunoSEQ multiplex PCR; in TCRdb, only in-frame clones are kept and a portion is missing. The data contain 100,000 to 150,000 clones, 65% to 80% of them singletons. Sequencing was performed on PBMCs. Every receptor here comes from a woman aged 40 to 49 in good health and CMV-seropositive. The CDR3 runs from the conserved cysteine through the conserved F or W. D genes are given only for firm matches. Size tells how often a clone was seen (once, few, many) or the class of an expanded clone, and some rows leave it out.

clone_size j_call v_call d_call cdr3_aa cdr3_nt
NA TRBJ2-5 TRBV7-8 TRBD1 CASSPTGGEETQYF TGTGCCAGCAGCCCTACAGGGGGCGAAGAGACCCAGTACTTC
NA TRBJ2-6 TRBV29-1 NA CSVREIWSGANVLTF TGCAGCGTGCGCGAGATTTGGAGTGGGGCCAACGTCCTGACTTTC
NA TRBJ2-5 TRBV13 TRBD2 CASSLSTGLAVQETQYF TGTGCCAGCAGCTTATCTACCGGACTAGCGGTACAAGAGACCCAGTACTTC
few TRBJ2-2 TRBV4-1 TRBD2 CASSQDRVAGGISTGELFF TGCGCCAGCAGCCAAGACAGGGTAGCGGGAGGAATAAGCACCGGGGAGCTGTTTTTT
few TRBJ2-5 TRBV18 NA CASSPAGGGETQYF TGTGCCAGCTCACCAGCGGGTGGAGGGGAGACCCAGTACTTC
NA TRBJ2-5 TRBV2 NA CASSDGGYQTQYF TGTGCCAGCAGTGACGGGGGTTATCAGACCCAGTACTTC
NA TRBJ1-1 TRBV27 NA CASSYRQNTEAFF TGTGCCAGCAGTTACCGACAAAACACTGAAGCTTTCTTT
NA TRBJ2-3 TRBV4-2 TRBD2 CASSQIPLTGGRTDTQYF TGTGCCAGCAGCCAAATTCCCTTAACGGGAGGGAGGACAGATACGCAGTATTTT
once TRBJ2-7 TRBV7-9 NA CSSSSTSYEQYF TGTTCCAGCAGCTCAACATCGTACGAGCAGTACTTC
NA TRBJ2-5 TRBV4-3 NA CASSQYSRETQYF TGCGCCAGCAGCCAATACTCCCGGGAGACCCAGTACTTC
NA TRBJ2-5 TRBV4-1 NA CASSPSLGTPGGETQYF TGCGCCAGCAGCCCGAGTCTCGGGACTCCCGGCGGAGAGACCCAGTACTTC
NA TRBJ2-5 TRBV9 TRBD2 CASSGLGTRGGPETQYF TGTGCCAGCAGCGGACTCGGGACGAGGGGAGGGCCAGAGACCCAGTACTTC
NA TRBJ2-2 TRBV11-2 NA CASKLANTGELFF TGTGCCAGCAAACTAGCGAACACCGGGGAGCTGTTTTTT
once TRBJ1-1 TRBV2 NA CASRKIGPGDTEAFF TGTGCCAGCAGAAAAATTGGGCCGGGGGACACTGAAGCTTTCTTT
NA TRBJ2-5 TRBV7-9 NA CASSSRQQETQYF TGTGCCAGCAGCTCCCGACAGCAAGAGACCCAGTACTTC
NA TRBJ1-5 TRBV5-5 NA CASSFVPSDTNQPQHF TGTGCCAGCAGCTTCGTTCCTTCGGACACCAATCAGCCCCAGCATTTT
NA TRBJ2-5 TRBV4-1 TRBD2 CASSQEGLAGPQETQYF TGCGCCAGCAGCCAAGAAGGATTAGCGGGACCCCAAGAGACCCAGTACTTC
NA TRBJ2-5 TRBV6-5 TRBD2 CASSSGSFQETQYF TGTGCCAGCAGTAGCGGGAGTTTTCAAGAGACCCAGTACTTC
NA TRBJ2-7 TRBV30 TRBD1 CAWRPGQGSEQYF TGTGCCTGGAGACCCGGACAGGGCAGCGAGCAGTACTTC
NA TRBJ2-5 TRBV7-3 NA CASSPTGSQETQYF TGTGCCAGCAGCCCGACAGGAAGCCAAGAGACCCAGTACTTC
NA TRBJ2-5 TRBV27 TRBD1 CASSKDRGRETQYF TGTGCCAGCAGCAAAGACAGGGGCCGAGAGACCCAGTACTTC
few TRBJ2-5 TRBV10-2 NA CASSEDKLWETQYF TGCGCCAGCAGTGAGGATAAACTCTGGGAGACCCAGTACTTC
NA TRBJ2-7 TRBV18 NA CASSRGQREAYEQYF TGTGCCAGCTCTCGCGGACAGCGGGAAGCTTACGAGCAGTACTTC
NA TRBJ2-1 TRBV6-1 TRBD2 CASRLRLGGSYEQFF TGTGCCAGCAGGCTTCGTCTTGGCGGGAGTTACGAGCAGTTCTTC
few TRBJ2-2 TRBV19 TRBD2 CASRLLAGGLAGELFF TGTGCCAGTAGATTACTAGCGGGAGGTTTGGCCGGGGAGCTGTTTTTT
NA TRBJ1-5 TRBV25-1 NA CASIGGRLYSNQPQHF TGTGCCAGCATCGGCGGGCGGTTATATAGCAATCAGCCCCAGCATTTT
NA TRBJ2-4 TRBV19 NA CASSIPGDGTKNIQYF TGTGCCAGTAGTATCCCGGGGGACGGGACCAAAAACATTCAGTACTTC
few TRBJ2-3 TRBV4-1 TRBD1 CASSQAGTADTQYF TGCGCCAGCAGCCAAGCCGGGACAGCAGATACGCAGTATTTT
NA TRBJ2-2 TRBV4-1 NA CASSPIAAYTGELFF TGCGCCAGCAGCCCCATAGCGGCTTACACCGGGGAGCTGTTTTTT
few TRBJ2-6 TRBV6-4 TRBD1 CASSGGTAGANVLTF TGTGCCAGCAGTGGAGGGACAGCTGGGGCCAACGTCCTGACTTTC
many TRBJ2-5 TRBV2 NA CASSSGHETQYF TGTGCCAGCAGTAGCGGCCACGAGACCCAGTACTTC